These T cell receptor beta chains were read from a single sample in a study of cytomegalovirus exposure and HLA in healthy donors. Data came from immunoSEQ multiplex PCR; TCRdb stores just in-frame clones and leaves some out. The table shows roughly 140,000 clones, with 80% occurring only once. Sequencing input: PBMCs. Source of these receptors: a man in his forties in good health and CMV-seronegative. CDR3s include the opening cysteine and the closing phenylalanine or tryptophan. Each record gives: clone size, V gene, J gene, D gene, CDR3 protein, CDR3 DNA. D genes are given only for firm matches. A row's size may be missing; if present it is once, few, many or a size class.

NA	TRBV10-3	TRBJ2-3	TRBD2	CATRIGAGVTDTQYF	TGTGCCACCAGGATTGGTGCGGGGGTCACAGATACGCAGTATTTT
NA	TRBV5-1	TRBJ1-1	NA	CASSLAGGAGVTEAFF	TGCGCCAGCAGCTTGGCGGGGGGGGCCGGGGTCACTGAAGCTTTCTTT
NA	TRBV19	TRBJ1-6	TRBD1	CASSITGGRENPPLHF	TGTGCCAGTAGTATTACAGGGGGTCGCGAGAATCCACCCCTCCACTTT
NA	TRBV19	TRBJ2-1	TRBD2	CASTSLAGGSQDEQFF	TGTGCCAGTACCTCTCTAGCGGGGGGGAGTCAGGATGAGCAGTTCTTC
NA	TRBV7-3	TRBJ2-3	TRBD1	CASSWTGGTDTQYF	TGTGCCAGCAGCTGGACAGGAGGCACAGATACGCAGTATTTT
NA	TRBV19	TRBJ1-1	NA	CASSIGAYAPEAFF	TGTGCCAGTAGTATTGGGGCCTACGCCCCTGAAGCTTTCTTT
NA	TRBV19	TRBJ2-2	TRBD2	CASSMRDSGVSTGELFF	TGTGCCAGTAGTATGAGGGATAGCGGGGTTAGCACCGGGGAGCTGTTTTTT
NA	TRBV6-1	TRBJ2-5	TRBD2	CASSEWERASGAKETQYF	TGTGCCAGCAGTGAATGGGAGAGGGCTAGCGGGGCAAAAGAGACCCAGTACTTC
NA	TRBV6-5	TRBJ2-3	NA	CASRSGPTDTQYF	TGTGCCAGCAGATCTGGGCCCACAGATACGCAGTATTTT
NA	TRBV28	TRBJ2-2	TRBD1	CASSWTGTGELFF	TGTGCCAGCAGCTGGACAGGGACCGGGGAGCTGTTTTTT
NA	TRBV7-9	TRBJ1-3	NA	CASSLAGLSGNTIYF	TGTGCCAGCAGCTTAGCAGGACTCTCTGGAAACACCATATATTTT
NA	TRBV9	TRBJ1-2	NA	CASSVTDGRDYGYTF	TGTGCCAGCAGCGTCACAGACGGGCGGGACTATGGCTACACCTTC
NA	TRBV5-1	TRBJ2-7	TRBD2	CASGGGVGEQYF	TGCGCCAGCGGGGGAGGGGTAGGCGAGCAGTACTTC
few	TRBV18	TRBJ1-1	NA	CASSPGAQSTEAFF	TGTGCCAGCTCACCAGGGGCCCAAAGCACTGAAGCTTTCTTT
NA	TRBV28	TRBJ1-1	TRBD1	CASRTGGENTEAFF	TGTGCCAGCAGAACAGGGGGCGAGAACACTGAAGCTTTCTTT
NA	TRBV28	TRBJ1-5	TRBD1	CASSSPGTGYQPQHF	TGTGCCAGCAGTTCCCCCGGGACAGGATATCAGCCCCAGCATTTT
NA	TRBV4-3	TRBJ2-3	TRBD2	CASSRILAGAIDTQYF	TGCGCCAGCAGCCGCATACTAGCGGGGGCGATAGATACGCAGTATTTT
NA	TRBV4-1	TRBJ2-7	TRBD2	CASSQESAAGGLPYEQYF	TGCGCCAGCAGCCAAGAATCGGCGGCGGGGGGATTGCCCTACGAGCAGTACTTC
NA	TRBV6-5	TRBJ2-7	TRBD2	CASSPGLSYEQYF	TGTGCCAGCAGTCCGGGACTATCTTACGAGCAGTACTTC
once	TRBV13	TRBJ1-6	NA	CASSLGVREFYNSPLHF	TGTGCCAGCAGCTTAGGGGTTAGGGAGTTCTATAATTCACCCCTCCACTTT
NA	TRBV6-1	TRBJ1-6	NA	CASSDYRVSKSPLHF	TGTGCCAGCAGTGATTACAGGGTCTCAAAGTCACCCCTCCACTTT
few	TRBV2	TRBJ1-3	NA	CASSAMVRIAHQGLPSGNTIYF	TGTGCCAGCAGTGCAATGGTAAGAATCGCCCATCAGGGTCTCCCCTCTGGAAACACCATATATTTT
NA	TRBV21-1	TRBJ2-5	NA	CASSEVDRAGPMAQYF	TGTGCCAGCAGCGAAGTAGACAGGGCCGGTCCAATGGCCCAGTACTTC
NA	TRBV4-1	TRBJ2-7	NA	CASSQEFAGYEQYF	TGCGCCAGCAGCCAAGAGTTCGCCGGGTACGAGCAGTACTTC
NA	TRBV6-6	TRBJ1-1	NA	CATFRVDTEAFF	TGTGCCACCTTCCGGGTGGACACTGAAGCTTTCTTT
NA	TRBV27	TRBJ1-1	TRBD1	CASSYRGMNTEAFF	TGTGCCAGCAGTTACAGGGGTATGAACACTGAAGCTTTCTTT
NA	TRBV27	TRBJ1-6	NA	CAARGRGSYNSPLHF	TGTGCCGCCCGTGGGCGGGGCTCCTATAATTCACCCCTCCACTTT
NA	TRBV11-2	TRBJ1-6	NA	CASSLAPGGPHF	TGTGCCAGCAGCTTAGCCCCAGGTGGCCCCCACTTT
NA	TRBV27	TRBJ1-1	TRBD1	CASRLDRANTEAFF	TGTGCCAGCAGACTTGACAGGGCAAACACTGAAGCTTTCTTT
NA	TRBV9	TRBJ2-7	TRBD1	CASSHGQVTYEQYF	TGTGCCAGCAGTCACGGACAGGTTACCTACGAGCAGTACTTC
NA	TRBV29-1	TRBJ2-7	NA	CSVEGAGAYEQYF	TGCAGCGTTGAAGGCGCCGGAGCCTACGAGCAGTACTTC
few	TRBV10-1	TRBJ2-2	NA	CASSESARATGELFF	TGCGCCAGCAGTGAGTCTGCCAGGGCAACCGGGGAGCTGTTTTTT
NA	TRBV28	TRBJ1-6	TRBD1	CASSSRRQGVGSPLHF	TGTGCCAGCAGTTCCCGGAGACAGGGGGTGGGCTCACCCCTCCACTTT
once	TRBV7-9	TRBJ1-6	TRBD1	CASSGGQGYNSPLHF	TGTGCCAGCAGCGGGGGACAGGGATATAATTCACCCCTCCACTTT
NA	TRBV6-5	TRBJ2-5	NA	CASRESGQQYF	TGTGCCAGCAGGGAGTCAGGGCAGCAGTACTTC
NA	TRBV5-1	TRBJ2-2	NA	CASSSTENTGELFF	TGCGCCAGCAGCTCGACAGAGAACACCGGGGAGCTGTTTTTT
NA	TRBV30	TRBJ2-7	NA	CAWEPGSSYEQYF	TGTGCCTGGGAGCCAGGATCTTCCTACGAGCAGTACTTC